This T cell receptor (beta chain) appears in the sequencing data of a study of blood T cell repertoires in COVID-19 (dated by TCRdb to between 2020 and 2021). About the study as a whole: Collaborator samples came from the United States, Italy and Spain and covered acute and convalescent phases of COVID-19. The sample metadata nearly always contained a de-identified subject ID, COVID-19 status, age in years and sex. The material from the prospective study consisted of cDNA or gDNA derived from T cells, B-cell-depleted T cells, or PBMCs. A freely available public database, intended as a resource for researchers studying the immune response to SARS-CoV-2, is where the repertoires were released. The samples were drawn from the first 160 participants of the ongoing ImmuneRACE study and from 950 to 1,500 subjects provided by 6 global collaborators. Where available, HLA class I and class II types were taken from metadata supplied by the sample provider and were not determined by assay-based typing. Subjects who had been exposed to COVID-19, were actively infected with it, or had recovered from it provided the deeply sampled blood TCRbeta repertoires that made up the dataset. Study-wide findings and limitations: The amount of clinical and demographic metadata varied by source and participant and was provided uncurated.

The immunoSEQ Assay, a bias-controlled multiplex PCR, was used to amplify TCRbeta CDR3 regions from genomic DNA. The published analysis was carried out like this. Nucleated cell counts per sample were estimated from amplification of reference gene primers within the assay. To quantify the absolute abundance of each unique TCRbeta CDR3 rearrangement, sequence reads were collapsed and filtered. For each sample, productive Simpson clonality was calculated as the square root of Simpson's diversity index over productive rearrangements. In its TCRdb copy, this immuneACCESS table keeps in-frame sequences only and misses some clones. Where compared with another copy, unresolved V genes explain less than half of these, and the others have no known cause. Clonal size and the V and J genes are those of that table, whereas D and trimming came from the DNA. The sample profile shows some 120,000 clones; about 80% of them were found once. The top ten clonotypes cover 3.8% of the sample.

The CDR3 numbers 15 residues from cysteine through phenylalanine. Only the CDR3 DNA is retained, 45 bases long and in frame from the first base. Per the germline V gene, SGHDT is the CDR1 and YYEEEE is the CDR2. V lost 4 bases and J lost 3 bases, and the count of bases not matched to a germline gene is 8. As concerns this clone: The target of this receptor is not known. No much larger clone exists at a distance of one base, and base qualities are not known.

Collaborating institutions collected whole blood in K2EDTA tubes following their own protocols. For TCRbeta analysis, collaborators shipped samples in one of three forms: frozen whole blood, isolated PBMCs, or DNA extracted from either of those sample types. Material for sequencing was peripheral blood. The TCR was taken from a woman between 45 and 60 years old with acute or convalescent COVID-19. The chain is assembled from TRBV5-6 and TRBJ2-7, with 9 bases aligning to TRBD1. The nucleotide sequence reads TGTGCCAGCAGCCGAAACGGACAGGGGATCTACGAGCAGTACTTC. Translated, this is CASSRNGQGIYEQYF.